The rows below give T cell receptor beta chains drawn from one sample of a study of blood T cells in healthy people across ages. TCRdb re-called the 5' RACE reads with MiXCR, one entry per CDR3 protein. The table shows 1.4 million to 1.5 million distinct CDR3 sequences, with 42% occurring only once. Sequenced sample: blood. The receptor source for this set is a woman aged 18-29 years in good health. The CDR3 runs from the conserved cysteine through the conserved F or W. D genes are given only for firm matches. Only some rows state a clone size, as once, few, many or a class for expanded clones.

V: TRBV20-1
J: TRBJ1-2
D: TRBD1
size: few
DNA: TGCAGTGCTTTAGACGGACAGGGGGCCGTGGATGGCTACACCTTC
CDR3: CSALDGQGAVDGYTF

V: TRBV6-1
J: TRBJ2-3
D: NA
size: NA
DNA: TGTGCCAGCAGTGGCGTCCCGCTAGCGACTTCTAGCACAGATACGCAGTATTTT
CDR3: CASSGVPLATSSTDTQYF

V: TRBV14
J: TRBJ2-1
D: TRBD1
size: NA
DNA: TGTGCCAGCAGATATACAGGGGCCTACAATGAGCAGTTCTTC
CDR3: CASRYTGAYNEQFF

V: TRBV7-9
J: TRBJ2-1
D: NA
size: NA
DNA: TGTGCCAGCAGCTTCCGACAGCGCAGCTCCTACAATGAGCAGTTCTTC
CDR3: CASSFRQRSSYNEQFF

V: TRBV20-1
J: TRBJ1-2
D: NA
size: few
DNA: TGCAGTGCTAGCGGTTCAGGGCGCGATGGCTACACCTTC
CDR3: CSASGSGRDGYTF

V: TRBV20-1
J: TRBJ2-7
D: NA
size: few
DNA: TGCAGTGCTCAGACAGTCTACGAGCAGTACTTC
CDR3: CSAQTVYEQYF

V: TRBV12-3/TRBV12-4
J: TRBJ2-3
D: TRBD2
size: few
DNA: TGTGCCAGCAGTGAATACGGGACTAGGGGTTCGGATACGCAGTATTTT
CDR3: CASSEYGTRGSDTQYF

V: TRBV11-2
J: TRBJ2-1
D: NA
size: many
DNA: TGTGCCAGCAGCTTAAAGAATGAGCAGTTCTTC
CDR3: CASSLKNEQFF

V: TRBV4-2
J: TRBJ1-1
D: TRBD1
size: NA
DNA: TGTGCCAGCAGACCCGGACAGGGATTGAACACTGAAGCTTTCTTT
CDR3: CASRPGQGLNTEAFF

V: TRBV14
J: TRBJ1-6
D: TRBD1
size: NA
DNA: TGTGCCAGCAGCCCCCTAGACAGGGGAGGAAATTCACCCCTCCACTTT
CDR3: CASSPLDRGGNSPLHF

V: TRBV10-3
J: TRBJ1-5
D: TRBD1
size: few
DNA: TGTGCCATCAGTGATCGGGCAGGGGGCTTTGGGCAGCCCCAGCATTTT
CDR3: CAISDRAGGFGQPQHF

V: TRBV20-1
J: TRBJ2-7
D: NA
size: NA
DNA: TGCAGTGCTAGTAGCGGCGCGAGGAGCTCCTACGAGCAGTACTTC
CDR3: CSASSGARSSYEQYF

V: TRBV6-5
J: TRBJ2-5
D: TRBD2
size: once
DNA: TGTGCCAGCAGTTATTGGGGGCGGGGGGGAAACAATGAGCAGTACTTC
CDR3: CASSYWGRGGNNEQYF

V: TRBV7-9
J: TRBJ1-6
D: NA
size: NA
DNA: TGTGCCAGCAGCTTAACGGACACCCAGAATTCACCCCTCCACTTT
CDR3: CASSLTDTQNSPLHF

V: TRBV24-1
J: TRBJ2-2
D: NA
size: NA
DNA: TGTGCCACCAGTGATTTCACCGGGGAAGGGGAGCTGTTTTTT
CDR3: CATSDFTGEGELFF

V: TRBV7-2
J: TRBJ2-5
D: TRBD1
size: NA
DNA: TGTGCCAGCAGCCAGGACAGGATCCTGCTGTACTTC
CDR3: CASSQDRILLYF

V: TRBV20-1
J: TRBJ1-3
D: NA
size: NA
DNA: TGCAGTGCTAGTGAATCAGGAAACACCATATATTTT
CDR3: CSASESGNTIYF

V: TRBV5-1
J: TRBJ2-3
D: TRBD2
size: few
DNA: TGCGCCAGCAGCCCTTATAGCGGGGCCAGCACAGATACGCAGTATTTT
CDR3: CASSPYSGASTDTQYF

V: TRBV12-3/TRBV12-4
J: TRBJ1-3
D: NA
size: NA
DNA: TGTGCCAGTTCCGGGACGGCCGCCTCTGGAAACACCATATATTTT
CDR3: CASSGTAASGNTIYF

V: TRBV28
J: TRBJ2-6
D: NA
size: few
DNA: TGTGCCAGCACCCCCCACAGCTACTCTGGGGCCAACGTCCTGACTTTC
CDR3: CASTPHSYSGANVLTF

V: TRBV11-2
J: TRBJ2-1
D: TRBD2
size: NA
DNA: TGTGCCAGCAGCGCAAAGCGGGGGGGCCTCAATGAGCAGTTCTTC
CDR3: CASSAKRGGLNEQFF

V: TRBV18
J: TRBJ2-3
D: NA
size: NA
DNA: TGTGCCAGCTCAAATGTTTTGGACAGCCGCACAGATACGCAGTATTTT
CDR3: CASSNVLDSRTDTQYF

V: TRBV27
J: TRBJ1-2
D: NA
size: NA
DNA: TGTGCCAGCAGTTTAAGGTCGGACTATGGCTACACCTTC
CDR3: CASSLRSDYGYTF

V: TRBV5-1
J: TRBJ2-1
D: TRBD1
size: NA
DNA: TGCGCCAGCAGCTTCCGGGACAGGGGAATTACCTACAATGAGCAGTTCTTC
CDR3: CASSFRDRGITYNEQFF

V: TRBV6-2/TRBV6-3
J: TRBJ2-5
D: NA
size: few
DNA: TGTGCCAGCAGCCCGAACAGGGCCCAAGAGACCCAGTACTTC
CDR3: CASSPNRAQETQYF

V: TRBV28
J: TRBJ2-5
D: NA
size: few
DNA: TGTGCCAGCAGTTTAGTAAGGGGCGCGAAAGAGACCCAGTACTTC
CDR3: CASSLVRGAKETQYF

V: TRBV5-6
J: TRBJ2-7
D: TRBD1
size: NA
DNA: TGTGCCAGCAGTTCGGGTACAGGGGGATTGGGGGAGCAGTACTTC
CDR3: CASSSGTGGLGEQYF

V: TRBV5-6
J: TRBJ2-7
D: NA
size: NA
DNA: TGTGCCAGCAGCTGGGACCACTACGAGCAGTACTTC
CDR3: CASSWDHYEQYF

V: TRBV29-1
J: TRBJ2-1
D: TRBD1
size: few
DNA: TGCAGCGTTGGACCGGGACAGAACAATGAGCAGTTCTTC
CDR3: CSVGPGQNNEQFF

V: TRBV14
J: TRBJ1-2
D: NA
size: few
DNA: TGTGCCAGCAGCCAGGCCGGTCGGGGAATTTATGGCTACACCTTC
CDR3: CASSQAGRGIYGYTF

V: TRBV6-1
J: TRBJ2-7
D: NA
size: few
DNA: TGTGCCAGCAGGGTACAGGTGTCTACCTACGAGCAGTACTTC
CDR3: CASRVQVSTYEQYF

V: TRBV27
J: TRBJ2-1
D: NA
size: few
DNA: TGTGCCAGCAGTTTTGGGGTAGGCAACAATGAGCAGTTCTTC
CDR3: CASSFGVGNNEQFF

V: TRBV6-6
J: TRBJ2-1
D: NA
size: NA
DNA: TGTGCCAGCAGTTCGGACAGTCTTGGGCAGTTCTTC
CDR3: CASSSDSLGQFF

V: TRBV5-1
J: TRBJ1-1
D: NA
size: few
DNA: TGCGCCAGCAGCCCCAGGGTTGACACTGAAGCTTTCTTT
CDR3: CASSPRVDTEAFF

V: TRBV2
J: TRBJ2-5
D: NA
size: NA
DNA: TGTGCCAGCAGTGAACCCCGCCTAGGTGGGGGCGAGGAGACCCAGTACTTC
CDR3: CASSEPRLGGGEETQYF

V: TRBV5-6
J: TRBJ2-7
D: TRBD1
size: NA
DNA: TGTGCCAGCAGCTTGTTGGGGGACAGGGATCCCTACGAGCAGTACTTC
CDR3: CASSLLGDRDPYEQYF

V: TRBV29-1
J: TRBJ2-2
D: NA
size: NA
DNA: TGCAGCGTGACAGGTCCTGAAAACACCGGGGAGCTGTTTTTT
CDR3: CSVTGPENTGELFF

V: TRBV15
J: TRBJ2-7
D: NA
size: NA
DNA: TGTGCCACCAGCAGAGATCTTGGAGGGCTGACGAGTAGACACGAGCAGTACTTC
CDR3: CATSRDLGGLTSRHEQYF

V: TRBV29-1
J: TRBJ2-1
D: NA
size: few
DNA: TGCAGCGTTGAAGCATCGGGGGCAGGGCAGTTCTTC
CDR3: CSVEASGAGQFF

V: TRBV4-2
J: TRBJ2-5
D: TRBD2
size: few
DNA: TGTGCCAGCACCCTGGGTCTAGCGGGAAGCACGACGGAGACCCAGTACTTC
CDR3: CASTLGLAGSTTETQYF

V: TRBV5-1
J: TRBJ2-7
D: TRBD1
size: NA
DNA: TGCGCCAGCAGCTCGGACAGGGAAAGACTCTACGAGCAGTACTTC
CDR3: CASSSDRERLYEQYF

V: TRBV29-1
J: TRBJ2-3
D: NA
size: few
DNA: TGCAGCGTTGAAGATCCCGACAGGAGAATTTTAGGAGATACGCAGTATTTT
CDR3: CSVEDPDRRILGDTQYF

V: TRBV9
J: TRBJ2-7
D: TRBD2
size: many
DNA: TGTGCCAGCAGCCCAGCCGGGACTAGCGGCTACGAGCAGTACTTC
CDR3: CASSPAGTSGYEQYF

V: TRBV3-1
J: TRBJ1-6
D: TRBD1
size: NA
DNA: TGTGCCAGCAGCCAAGCGTTACCGGGACAGGTGGTTTCACCCCTCCACTTT
CDR3: CASSQALPGQVVSPLHF

V: TRBV28
J: TRBJ2-1
D: TRBD1
size: NA
DNA: TGTGCCAGCAGTTTTGACAGGGGCCGGGATGAGCAGTTCTTC
CDR3: CASSFDRGRDEQFF

V: TRBV10-3
J: TRBJ2-1
D: TRBD2
size: NA
DNA: TGTGCCATCAGGGACTACCTCGGCGGGGGTGAGCAGTTCTTC
CDR3: CAIRDYLGGGEQFF

V: TRBV5-1
J: TRBJ2-3
D: TRBD2
size: NA
DNA: TGCGCAGCTGCGGCGGGGGGGCCAGCAGATACGCAGTATTTT
CDR3: CAAAAGGPADTQYF

V: TRBV6-5
J: TRBJ2-1
D: NA
size: NA
DNA: TGTGCCAGCAAAACCCCTCGAGCCCAGTTCTTC
CDR3: CASKTPRAQFF

V: TRBV21-1
J: TRBJ2-1
D: NA
size: NA
DNA: TGTGCCAGCAGCAAAGGAGGAAGCGGGGGGGCCCGTTGGGAGCAGTTCTTC
CDR3: CASSKGGSGGARWEQFF

V: TRBV24-1
J: TRBJ2-1
D: TRBD2
size: NA
DNA: TGTGCCACCAGTGATCCCCGGACTAGCGGGGGGGGGTACAATGAGCAGTTCTTC
CDR3: CATSDPRTSGGGYNEQFF